This TCR beta chain originates from a study of response to subunit inactivated influenza vaccine. A single record per CDR3 protein comes from TCRdb applying MiXCR to the RT-PCR reads. This table holds about 540,000 distinct CDR3 sequences, roughly 25% found once. CDR1 is SGHRS, CDR2 YFSETQ, per germline. The CDR3 sequence is 14 residues long. Trimming took 0 bases from V and 3 from J; bases not matched to a gene: 3. The data also belong to a second study, concerning T cells expressing NK-cell markers. That source notes: TCR beta libraries carry UMIs added by 5'RACE template switching. Underlying the TCR beta repertoires were sorted CD3+CD56+NKG2C+, CD3+CD56+NKG2C- and CD3+CD56-NKG2C+ T cells. Whether expanded NKG2C+ T cell clones were HCMV specific stayed uncertain.

The chain recombines TRBV5-1 with TRBJ2-7; TRBD2 agrees at 7 bases. The source was CD4+ T cells sorted from PBMCs, collected 11 to 12 days after vaccination. This clonotype was sampled from a man aged 50 or older who received an inactivated influenza vaccine. DNA for the CDR3: TGCGCCAGCAGCTTGGAACGGGGGGACTACGAGCAGTACTTC. Its translation is CASSLERGDYEQYF.